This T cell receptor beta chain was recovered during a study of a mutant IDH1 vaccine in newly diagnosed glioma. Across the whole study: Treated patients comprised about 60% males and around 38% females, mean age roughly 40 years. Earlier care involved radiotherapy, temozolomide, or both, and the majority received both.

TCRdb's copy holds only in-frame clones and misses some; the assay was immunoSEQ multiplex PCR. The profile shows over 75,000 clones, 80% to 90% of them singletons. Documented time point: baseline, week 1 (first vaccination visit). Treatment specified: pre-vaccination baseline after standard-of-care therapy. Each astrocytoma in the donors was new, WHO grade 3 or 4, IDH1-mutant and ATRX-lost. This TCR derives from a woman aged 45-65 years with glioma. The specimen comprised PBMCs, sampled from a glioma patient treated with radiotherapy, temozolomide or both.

The CDR3 region is CASSPIFSRDYNEQFF. The CDR3 DNA reads as TGTGCCAGCAGCCCTATATTTTCCCGGGACTACAATGAGCAGTTCTTC. This chain links TRBV7-3 with TRBJ2-1; perhaps TRBD2 as D (5 bases). CDR1 is SGHTA, CDR2 FQGTGA, per germline. Trimming stripped 5 bases from V and 3 bases from J, with 17 bases between. CDR3 length equals 16 residues. Full variable domain (outside the CDR3, taken from reference TRBV7-3 and TRBJ2-1): GAGVSQTPSNKVTEKGKYVELRCDPISGHTALYWYRQSLGQGPEFLIYFQGTGAADDSGLPNDRFFAVRPEGSVSTLKIQRTERGDSAVYLCASSPIFSRDYNEQFFGPGTRLTVL.